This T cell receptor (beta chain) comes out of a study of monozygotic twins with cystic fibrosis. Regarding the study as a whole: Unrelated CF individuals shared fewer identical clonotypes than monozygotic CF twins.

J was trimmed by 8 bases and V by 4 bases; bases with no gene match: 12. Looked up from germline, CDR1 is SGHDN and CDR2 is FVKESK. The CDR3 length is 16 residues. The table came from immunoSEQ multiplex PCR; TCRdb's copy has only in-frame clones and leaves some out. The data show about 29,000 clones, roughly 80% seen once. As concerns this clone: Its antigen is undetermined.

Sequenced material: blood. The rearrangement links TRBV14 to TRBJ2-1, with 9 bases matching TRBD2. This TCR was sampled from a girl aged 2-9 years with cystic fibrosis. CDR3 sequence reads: CASSRAGREGFYEQFF. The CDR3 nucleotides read TGTGCCAGCAGCCGTGCCGGGCGGGAGGGCTTTTATGAGCAGTTCTTC.